Listed below are T cell receptor beta chains from one sample, sequenced in a study of T-cell memory formation after mild COVID-19. TCRdb itself ran the 5' RACE reads through MiXCR, one entry per CDR3 protein. This table holds some 270,000 distinct CDR3 sequences, roughly 14% found once. The sample consisted of PBMCs or a T cell subset sorted from them (not recorded which). The receptors originated from an adult woman who had mild COVID-19 (a few samples of this study predate the infection). Cell type and time point are not known. Both conserved end residues are part of each CDR3. The D gene is left open where the match is weak. Size is omitted from some rows. Given values are once, few, many or a class for expanded clones.

abundance,d_gene,j_gene,v_gene,CDR3aa,CDR3nt
many,NA,TRBJ2-1,TRBV19,CASSIGPSSGYEQFF,TGTGCCAGTAGTATAGGCCCCTCCAGCGGCTATGAGCAGTTCTTC
NA,NA,TRBJ1-5,TRBV2,CASRVRGGANQPQHF,TGTGCCAGCAGGGTGAGGGGGGGCGCGAATCAGCCCCAGCATTTT
NA,NA,TRBJ1-2,TRBV20-1,CSAPPPGTYGYTF,TGCAGTGCGCCCCCGCCAGGGACCTATGGCTACACCTTC
NA,NA,TRBJ1-1,TRBV5-4,CASSEIMNTEAFF,TGTGCCAGCAGCGAGATCATGAACACTGAAGCTTTCTTT
many,NA,TRBJ1-1,TRBV20-1,CSARAGPAGTEAFF,TGCAGTGCTAGAGCAGGCCCGGCGGGGACTGAAGCTTTCTTT
NA,TRBD2,TRBJ2-7,TRBV7-3,CASSSGGNSAYEQYF,TGTGCCAGCAGCTCCGGGGGGAACAGCGCCTACGAGCAGTACTTC
NA,NA,TRBJ1-2,TRBV15,CATSRGALRYGYTF,TGTGCCACCAGCAGAGGGGCCCTTCGATATGGCTACACCTTC
NA,TRBD2,TRBJ2-1,TRBV18,CASSPRAPTSGGNNEQFF,TGTGCCAGCTCACCTAGGGCTCCGACTAGCGGGGGGAACAATGAGCAGTTCTTC
few,TRBD1,TRBJ1-5,TRBV18,CASSPPGQGSQPQHF,TGTGCCAGCTCACCACCAGGACAGGGAAGTCAGCCCCAGCATTTT
few,TRBD1,TRBJ1-4,TRBV19,CASSANPGGTNEKLFF,TGTGCCAGTAGTGCCAACCCAGGGGGGACTAATGAAAAACTGTTTTTT
NA,NA,TRBJ2-5,TRBV18,CASSPRSGGQGRETQYF,TGTGCCAGCTCACCACGGTCGGGGGGACAAGGGCGAGAGACCCAGTACTTC
NA,NA,TRBJ2-5,TRBV2,CASGTDRDVQETQYF,TGTGCCAGCGGAACCGACAGAGACGTCCAAGAGACCCAGTACTTC
NA,NA,TRBJ2-7,TRBV12-3/TRBV12-4,CASSLSQGAYEQYF,TGTGCCAGCAGTTTGTCCCAAGGGGCCTACGAGCAGTACTTC
NA,NA,TRBJ1-2,TRBV9,CASSYRTGYGYTF,TGTGCCAGCAGCTACCGAACAGGGTACGGCTACACCTTC
few,TRBD1,TRBJ1-1,TRBV24-1,CATSGGGQGIPEAFF,TGTGCCACCAGTGGGGGGGGACAGGGAATCCCTGAAGCTTTCTTT
few,NA,TRBJ2-5,TRBV7-9,CASSLAEVPGATQYF,TGTGCCAGCAGCTTAGCCGAAGTTCCTGGCGCGACCCAGTACTTC
few,NA,TRBJ2-7,TRBV6-5,CASFSPPSLEQYF,TGTGCCAGCTTCTCCCCCCCCTCCCTTGAGCAGTACTTC
many,NA,TRBJ1-6,TRBV29-1,CSVRSGVDSPLHF,TGCAGCGTGAGGTCCGGAGTGGATTCACCCCTCCACTTT
few,TRBD1,TRBJ2-7,TRBV14,CASSPPGQGAYEQYF,TGTGCCAGCAGCCCCCCGGGACAGGGGGCGTACGAGCAGTACTTC
many,NA,TRBJ2-5,TRBV7-9,CASSLQGPQETQYF,TGTGCCAGCAGCTTACAGGGTCCCCAAGAGACCCAGTACTTC
few,TRBD1,TRBJ1-6,TRBV18,CASSQITGTGSFNSPLHF,TGTGCCAGCTCACAAATTACCGGGACAGGCAGTTTCAATTCACCCCTCCACTTT
few,TRBD2,TRBJ2-3,TRBV5-1,CASSLAGGSIGDTQYF,TGCGCCAGCAGCTTGGCCGGCGGGAGCATCGGAGATACGCAGTATTTT
many,NA,TRBJ2-7,TRBV5-1,CASSLESGSHDQYF,TGCGCCAGCAGCTTGGAGTCGGGTTCCCACGACCAGTACTTC
NA,NA,TRBJ2-1,TRBV27,CASSPTSSAGLYNEQFF,TGTGCCAGCAGCCCAACCTCCAGCGCCGGGTTATACAATGAGCAGTTCTTC
NA,TRBD1,TRBJ2-1,TRBV7-3,CASSLQTGGSDEQFF,TGTGCCAGCAGCTTACAGACAGGGGGTTCAGATGAGCAGTTCTTC
few,NA,TRBJ2-3,TRBV7-3,CASSFKLGITDTQYF,TGTGCCAGCAGCTTTAAACTCGGAATCACAGATACGCAGTATTTT
many,NA,TRBJ2-1,TRBV12-3/TRBV12-4,CASSLGASYNEQFF,TGTGCCAGCAGTTTAGGGGCCTCCTACAATGAGCAGTTCTTC
few,NA,TRBJ1-5,TRBV18,CASSPQGWPQHF,TGTGCCAGCTCACCACAGGGGTGGCCCCAGCATTTT
few,NA,TRBJ2-1,TRBV30,CAWSVHRGKQFF,TGTGCCTGGAGTGTACATAGGGGGAAGCAGTTCTTC
few,TRBD1,TRBJ2-6,TRBV20-1,CSAPGGTSSGANVLTF,TGCAGTGCTCCAGGGGGCACCTCCTCTGGGGCCAACGTCCTGACTTTC
NA,TRBD1,TRBJ2-2,TRBV5-1,CASSFGTAYTGELFF,TGCGCCAGCAGCTTCGGGACAGCATACACCGGGGAGCTGTTTTTT
few,TRBD2,TRBJ2-7,TRBV7-2,CASSLSPSGGNSYEQYF,TGTGCCAGCAGCTTATCCCCTAGCGGGGGTAACTCCTACGAGCAGTACTTC
few,NA,TRBJ1-2,TRBV2,CASSERDKYGYTF,TGTGCCAGCAGTGAACGGGACAAGTATGGCTACACCTTC
NA,NA,TRBJ1-1,TRBV5-1,CASSLAVLTEAFF,TGCGCCAGCAGCTTGGCGGTTCTGACTGAAGCTTTCTTT
few,TRBD1,TRBJ2-7,TRBV12-3/TRBV12-4,CASSFGTGGVEQYF,TGTGCCAGCAGTTTTGGGACAGGGGGTGTAGAGCAGTACTTC
few,TRBD2,TRBJ2-1,TRBV7-3,CASSTTSYSYNEQFF,TGTGCCAGCAGCACGACTAGCTACTCCTACAATGAGCAGTTCTTC
NA,NA,TRBJ2-5,TRBV12-3/TRBV12-4,CASSLALTGGRETQYF,TGTGCCAGCAGTTTAGCGCTCACTGGGGGGCGGGAGACCCAGTACTTC